This TCR beta chain comes out of a study of CXCR3-negative and CXCR3-positive naive CD8 T cells. Study results and caveats: Naive cells with CXCR3 showed TRB CDR3s that were more hydrophobic than those in CXCR3-negative naive cells.

Comment on this clonotype: Its antigen is undetermined.

Germline V lookup: CDR1 MGHRA, CDR2 YSYEKL. The CDR3 is 16 residues long. UMI-labeled TRB cDNA libraries were prepared by 5' RACE. TCRdb re-called the 5' RACE reads, yielding one record per CDR3 amino acid sequence without DNA. The specimen's table records 150,000 to 180,000 distinct CDR3 sequences. The source of this sequence is a human donor in good health. Some clones in this sample may be carry-over from other donors' samples. The sequenced sample was naive CXCR3+ CD8+ T cells from blood. Subset defined: CD45RO-CCR7+CD27+CD95- naive CD8+ T cells expressing CXCR3 (TNR3+). The rearrangement joins TRBV4-1 to TRBJ2-1; checking the TCRdb D call of TRBD1 is not possible without DNA. The CDR3 is CASSQDSGGGNNEQFF.